The rows below give T cell receptor beta chains drawn from one sample of a study of T cells after somatic rescue of genetic block. The assay was immunoSEQ multiplex PCR, and TCRdb's table has in-frame clones only and misses some. The sample has approximately 67,000 clones, 90% to 95% seen once; the top ten hold around 2.8%. Source material: peripheral blood mononuclear cells (PBMCs). The receptors derive from a man aged 35 to 55. The CDR3 runs from the conserved cysteine through the conserved F or W. Fields, in order: V gene, J gene, CDR3 length, CDR3 protein.

TRBV6-5	TRBJ2-1	16	CASSYLPSGPYNEQFF
TRBV9	TRBJ2-1	13	CASSLMLGNEQFF
TRBV19	TRBJ2-1	15	CASSIIRDPYNEQFF
TRBV7-9	TRBJ2-5	15	CASSLAQGGQETQYF
TRBV7-9	TRBJ2-5	16	CASSRGGRGYQETQYF
TRBV27	TRBJ2-7	16	CASSSRDRARSYEQYF
TRBV11-2	TRBJ1-6	14	CASSYVGGNSPLHF
TRBV5-4	TRBJ2-7	14	CASSGTGEPYEQYF
TRBV7-6	TRBJ2-7	14	CASSLVQGSYEQYF
TRBV2	TRBJ2-7	13	CASSDSGDYEQYF
TRBV19	TRBJ1-2	14	CASSMGAANYGYTF
TRBV27	TRBJ2-2	18	CASSDQTSGRAVTGELFF